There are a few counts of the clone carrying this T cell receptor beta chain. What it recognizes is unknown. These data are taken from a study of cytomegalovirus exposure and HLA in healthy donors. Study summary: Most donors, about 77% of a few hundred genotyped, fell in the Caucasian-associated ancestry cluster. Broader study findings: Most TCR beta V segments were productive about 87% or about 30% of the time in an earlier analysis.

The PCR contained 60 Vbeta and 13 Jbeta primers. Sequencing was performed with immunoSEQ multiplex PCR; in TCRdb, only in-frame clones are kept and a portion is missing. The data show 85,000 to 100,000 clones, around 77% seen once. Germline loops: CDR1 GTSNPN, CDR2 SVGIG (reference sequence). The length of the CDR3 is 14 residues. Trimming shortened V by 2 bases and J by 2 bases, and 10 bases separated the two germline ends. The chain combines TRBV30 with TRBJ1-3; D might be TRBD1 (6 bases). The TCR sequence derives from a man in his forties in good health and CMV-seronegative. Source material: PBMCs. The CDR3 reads CAWSLTGTGNTIYF. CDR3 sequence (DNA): TGTGCCTGGAGTCTCACAGGGACTGGAAACACCATATATTTT.